This T cell receptor beta chain was profiled in a study of T cell responses to AZD1222 COVID-19 vaccine. V shed 6 bases and J 0 bases; nucleotides not matched to a gene: 6. This CDR3 is 15 amino acids long. The germline gives CDR1 LNHDA, CDR2 SQIVND (reference sequence). Remarks on this clone: As yet, its antigen is unknown.

Libraries were prepared by immunoSEQ multiplex PCR; TCRdb keeps only in-frame clonotypes and omits some of them. In the table there are about 180,000 clones, 88% of which are singletons. Whole-study results and caveats: Most donors were white British, females outnumbered males, and clonal diversity was possibly underestimated. The breadth and depth of Spike-specific TCRs increased once two AZD1222 doses had been given.

V usage is TRBV19 and J usage is TRBJ2-7; 9 bases map to TRBD1. The source was peripheral blood, collected on day 0 of AZD1222 vaccination. The clonotype was recovered from an adult in good health. The CDR3: CASRRGQGISYEQYF. For the CDR3, the DNA is TGTGCCAGTAGACGTGGACAGGGGATCTCCTACGAGCAGTACTTC.